The next 17 T cell receptor beta chains were all read from a single sample in a study of blood T cell repertoires in COVID-19 (dated by TCRdb to the early 2020s). Libraries were made using the immunoSEQ multiplex PCR assay. TCRdb's version of the immuneACCESS table is confined to in-frame rearrangements and falls short of the full clone set. An unresolved V gene accounts for under half of the shortfall where checked; the remainder is of unknown origin. In all, the sample holds about 62,000 clones, and 75% to 90% of those were seen once. More than 15% of the sample is taken by the ten largest. Sequencing was carried out using peripheral blood. The receptors here all came from a woman aged 55-70 years with COVID-19, enrolled during active disease.

This chain joins TRBV4-1 and TRBJ2-2; 10 bases fit TRBD2. The V and J ends lost 0 bases and 6 bases, in that order; junction bases with no gene match: 10. The CDR3 sequence is 18 residues long. Per germline, CDR1 MGHRA and CDR2 YSYEKL. CDR3 protein: CASSQDLRSSGRPGELFF. The CDR3 region has the DNA TGCGCCAGCAGCCAAGATCTCCGTAGTAGCGGGAGGCCCGGGGAGCTGTTTTTT.

V gene TRBV2 combines with J gene TRBJ1-2; TRBD1 matches at 7 bases. V was clipped by 7 bases and J by 3 bases; unmatched bases: 8. The CDR3 is made up of 14 amino acids. Germline assignment: CDR1 SNHLY and CDR2 FYNNEI. As DNA, the CDR3 is TGTGCCAGCAAGATTCGAACAGGGGACTATGGCTACACCTTC. This translates into CASKIRTGDYGYTF.

This rearrangement joins TRBV11-2 to TRBJ2-1; tentative D call: TRBD2 (6 bases). Per the germline V gene, CDR1 is SGHAT and CDR2 is FQNNGV. The V end lost 5 bases, the J end lost 0 bases, and 11 bases lay between the germline ends. The CDR3 extends over 15 amino acids. DNA of the CDR3: TGTGCCAGCAGCGCCGTCGGGAGCTCCTACAATGAGCAGTTCTTC. Translation gives CASSAVGSSYNEQFF.

The chain combines TRBV7-2 with TRBJ2-1; D is uncertain. Trimming left V 1 base short and J 6 bases short, with 13 bases between. CDR1 is SGHTA and CDR2 is FQGNSA in the germline V gene. The CDR3 spans 15 residues. The CDR3 loop is CASSLEPHGANEQFF. The CDR3 DNA reads TGTGCCAGCAGCTTAGAACCCCACGGAGCCAATGAGCAGTTCTTC.

The chain couples TRBV19 to TRBJ1-2; 7 bases fit TRBD1. CDR1 and CDR2 from the germline V gene are LNHDA and SQIVND (reference sequence). The CDR3 has 15 amino acids. Trimming cost V 4 bases and J 4 bases; bases outside gene matches: 9. The CDR3 region is CASSTTGDGGYGYTF. In DNA form, the CDR3 reads TGTGCCAGTAGTACTACAGGGGACGGGGGCTATGGCTACACCTTC.

The chain combines TRBV9 with TRBJ1-1, with TRBD1 as a possible D gene (5 bases). The germline gives CDR1 SGDLS, CDR2 YYNGEE. V was clipped by 1 base and J by 1 base, with 8 bases between them. This CDR3 has 14 residues. CDR3 in amino acids: CASSVLTGNTEAFF. The CDR3 DNA sequence: TGTGCCAGCAGCGTATTAACAGGGAACACTGAAGCTTTCTTT.

This clone turned up a few times. The chain joins TRBV5-1 to TRBJ1-1, with 7 bases aligning to TRBD1. Per the germline V gene, CDR1 is SGHRS and CDR2 is YFSETQ. The CDR3 extends over 15 amino acids. V shed 4 bases and J 6 bases; nucleotides not matched to a gene: 12. The CDR3 loop is CASSPGQALPSEAFF. CDR3 sequence (DNA): TGCGCCAGCAGCCCTGGACAGGCCCTACCCTCTGAAGCTTTCTTT.

This clone came up once. V gene TRBV27 combines with J gene TRBJ2-7, with 8 bases lining up with TRBD1. J was trimmed by 5 bases and V by 3 bases; bases with no gene match: 9. The CDR3 covers 15 residues. Per the germline V gene, CDR1 is MNHEY and CDR2 is SMNVEV (reference sequence). The CDR3 loop is CASSFQDRVFHEQYF. CDR3 in DNA: TGTGCCAGCAGTTTCCAGGACAGGGTATTTCACGAGCAGTACTTC.

This clone was counted a few times. The chain links TRBV7-3 to TRBJ1-5, with D perhaps TRBD1 (6 bases). The germline V gene encodes CDR1 SGHTA and CDR2 FQGTGA. V shed 1 base and J shed 7 bases, with 11 bases lying between them. The CDR3 loop spans 14 amino acids. CDR3 DNA: TGTGCCAGCAGCTTAATAGGGGGGGGACAGCCCCAGCATTTT. Amino acid sequence: CASSLIGGGQPQHF.

V gene TRBV13 combines with J gene TRBJ2-1; no clear D. This CDR3 has 15 amino acids. Trimming left V 3 bases short and J 7 bases short, with 16 bases between. Germline CDR1 is PRHDT and CDR2 is FYEKMQ (reference sequence). CDR3 in DNA: TGTGCCAGCAGCTTCGACTCTACGCGCCGTAATGAGCAGTTCTTC. Its protein is CASSFDSTRRNEQFF.

The V gene is TRBV19, the J gene TRBJ2-7; possible D gene TRBD1, 5 bases. The CDR3 spans 14 residues. Between the trimmed V and J ends, which lost 5 bases and 6 bases, there was a span of 17 bases. From germline, CDR1 is LNHDA and CDR2 SQIVND (reference sequence). CDR3 amino acids: CASSPARDTREQYF. CDR3 bases: TGTGCCAGTAGTCCGGCCAGGGATACTCGCGAGCAGTACTTC.

The chain couples TRBV28 to TRBJ2-3, with TRBD2 matching over 9 bases. CDR1 MDHEN and CDR2 SYDVKM come from the germline V gene. This CDR3 has 18 residues. The ends lost 2 bases at V and 1 base at J; junction bases unmatched: 10. CDR3 sequence: CASSLGPQLAGGTDTQYF. CDR3 DNA: TGTGCCAGCAGTTTAGGCCCCCAACTAGCGGGTGGCACAGATACGCAGTATTTT.

V gene TRBV19 combines with J gene TRBJ1-1; 8 bases line up with TRBD1. CDR1 and CDR2 from the germline V gene are LNHDA and SQIVND (reference sequence). The CDR3 is 14 amino acids. The trim removed 7 bases at V and 1 base at J, leaving 5 bases unmatched. The CDR3 is CASTRTGGNTEAFF. In nucleotides, the CDR3 is TGTGCCAGTACCCGTACAGGGGGGAACACTGAAGCTTTCTTT.

The CDR3 DNA reads TGTGCCGGAAGGGGGACAGAGACCCAGTACTTC. Translated: CAGRGTETQYF. The rearrangement uses TRBV30 and TRBJ2-5, with D possibly matching TRBD1 (6 bases). Between the trimmed V and J ends, which lost 8 bases and 4 bases, there was a span of 11 bases. The CDR3 has 11 amino acids. The germline V gene encodes CDR1 GTSNPN and CDR2 SVGIG (reference sequence).

The chain uses TRBV29-1 and TRBJ1-3; 9 bases map to TRBD1. Germline CDR1 and CDR2: SQVTM and ANQGSEA. This CDR3 spans 15 amino acids. Germline trimming cut 0 bases from V and 3 bases from J; bases unmatched to any gene: 3. The DNA of the CDR3 is TGCAGCGTTGAAGATGGACAGGGGCTTGGAAACACCATATATTTT. Its protein is CSVEDGQGLGNTIYF.

The gene calls are TRBV4-1 and TRBJ2-1, with 8 bases fitting TRBD2. The CDR3 contains 15 residues. Germline V gives CDR1 MGHRA, CDR2 YSYEKL. The V segment lost 0 bases and the J segment 2 bases; nucleotides outside the gene matches: 0. CDR3 DNA: TGCGCCAGCAGCCAAGAACTAGCGGCCTACAATGAGCAGTTCTTC. This codes for CASSQELAAYNEQFF.

In its sample, this clone was seen a few times. The chain joins TRBV27 to TRBJ2-7; 10 bases line up with TRBD2. Losses at the gene ends were 3 bases for V and 7 bases for J; bases not matched to a gene: 21. The CDR3 runs 19 residues. Germline V gene data show CDR1 as MNHEY and CDR2 as SMNVEV (reference sequence). The CDR3 DNA reads as TGTGCCAGCAGTTTCATGGGACATACGGGGACTAGCGTGATCTGGGAGCAGTACTTC. This sequence encodes CASSFMGHTGTSVIWEQYF.